Listed below are T cell receptor beta chains from one sample, sequenced in a study of molecular identifiers for immune sequencing clone quantification. MiXCR was run by TCRdb on the PCR reads, yielding one entry per CDR3 protein. The data hold about 54,000 distinct CDR3 sequences, with approximately 26% observed a single time. The sample consisted of naive CD8+ T cells from blood, with Jurkat cell RNA spiked in. These receptors all stem from a human donor in good health. Some libraries in this study had Jurkat cell RNA spiked in. Each CDR3 is given with its conserved first and last residue. A D gene is named only where the DNA matches it firmly. For some rows the clone size is stated as once, few or many, or as a class when expanded; others skip it.

d_call,v_call,j_call,clone_size,cdr3_aa,cdr3_nt
.,TRBV7-9,TRBJ1-2,.,CASSLGAPPMLSYTF,TGTGCCAGCAGCTTAGGAGCCCCACCAATGCTTTCCTACACCTTC
TRBD2,TRBV6-2/TRBV6-3,TRBJ2-2,few,CASSYPAIAGTGELFF,TGTGCCAGCAGTTACCCGGCCATAGCGGGGACCGGGGAGCTGTTTTTT
.,TRBV24-1,TRBJ2-6,few,CATEGQRSGANVLTF,TGTGCCACCGAGGGACAACGCTCTGGGGCCAACGTCCTGACTTTC
.,TRBV4-2,TRBJ2-5,many,CASSQGGTWAQTQYF,TGTGCCAGCAGCCAAGGAGGGACTTGGGCCCAGACCCAGTACTTC
.,TRBV19,TRBJ1-5,many,CASSITQVGNQPQHF,TGTGCCAGTAGTATAACCCAGGTTGGCAATCAGCCCCAGCATTTT
TRBD2,TRBV7-6,TRBJ2-3,many,CASSLVYPGGGTDTQYF,TGTGCCAGCAGCTTAGTTTATCCGGGAGGCGGAACAGATACGCAGTATTTT
.,TRBV28,TRBJ2-7,.,CASSPRVTGETYEQYF,TGTGCCAGCAGCCCCAGGGTGACGGGCGAGACCTACGAGCAGTACTTC
.,TRBV19,TRBJ1-1,few,CASSASGHPNTEAFF,TGTGCCAGTAGTGCATCGGGACACCCTAACACTGAAGCTTTCTTT
.,TRBV11-2,TRBJ1-1,.,CASSLIGSTEAFF,TGTGCCAGCAGCTTAATAGGGTCCACTGAAGCTTTCTTT
.,TRBV19,TRBJ2-5,.,CASSTRQETQYF,TGTGCCAGTAGTACGAGACAAGAGACCCAGTACTTC
.,TRBV6-2/TRBV6-3,TRBJ2-7,.,CARSYGIVPAYEQYF,TGTGCGCGCAGTTACGGTATTGTCCCAGCCTACGAGCAGTACTTC
.,TRBV20-1,TRBJ2-7,many,CSARPMGQYSYEQYF,TGCAGTGCTAGACCTATGGGACAATACTCCTACGAGCAGTACTTC
.,TRBV6-5,TRBJ1-5,many,CASSLGRGWDQPQHF,TGTGCCAGCAGCCTCGGCAGGGGCTGGGATCAGCCCCAGCATTTT
.,TRBV6-5,TRBJ1-5,many,CASSYSTGWVSNQPQHF,TGTGCCAGCAGTTATAGTACGGGATGGGTTAGCAATCAGCCCCAGCATTTT
.,TRBV6-2/TRBV6-3,TRBJ1-5,many,CASRPTLYQPQHF,TGTGCCAGCAGGCCGACGTTATATCAGCCCCAGCATTTT
.,TRBV2,TRBJ1-4,many,CASSELLAAATNEKLFF,TGTGCCAGCAGTGAATTGCTCGCGGCAGCGACTAATGAAAAACTGTTTTTT
.,TRBV9,TRBJ1-1,many,CASSVAGRSREAFF,TGTGCCAGCAGCGTAGCGGGCAGAAGCCGAGAAGCTTTCTTT
.,TRBV19,TRBJ2-1,.,CASSLQNEQFF,TGTGCCAGTAGTCTGCAGAATGAGCAGTTCTTC
.,TRBV9,TRBJ1-1,many,CASSGRTELNTEAFF,TGTGCCAGCAGCGGACGGACAGAGCTGAACACTGAAGCTTTCTTT
TRBD1,TRBV19,TRBJ1-2,many,CAGSTGVYGYTF,TGTGCCGGATCAACAGGGGTCTATGGCTACACCTTC